A single TCR beta chain is shown here with its context. The antigen remains undetermined. This record comes from a study of STAT3 mutations in large granular lymphocyte leukemia. Findings of the study overall: Differing intervals and regimens complicate linking therapy response to clone burden. At least one immunodominant TCR beta clonotype appeared in every T-cell large granular lymphocyte leukemia patient.

Average productive template count per sample was around 44,000. The method was immunoSEQ multiplex PCR; TCRdb's version includes in-frame clones alone and lacks a portion of them. The data show more than 7,000 clones, roughly nine tenths seen once. After removal of 4 bases from V and 5 bases from J, the junction contained 7 bases not matched to a gene. The germline V gene encodes CDR1 SGHRS and CDR2 YFSETQ. The length of the CDR3 is 14 residues. The TCR comes from an elderly man with T-cell large granular lymphocyte leukemia. Some clones in this sample may be carry-over from other donors' samples. Input material: peripheral blood mononuclear cells. This chain links TRBV5-1 with TRBJ2-5; 8 positions match TRBD1. The CDR3: CASSLTGARETQYF. In DNA form, the CDR3 reads TGCGCCAGCAGCCTGACAGGGGCCAGGGAGACCCAGTACTTC. Full variable domain (outside the CDR3, taken from reference TRBV5-1 and TRBJ2-5): KAGVTQTPRYLIKTRGQQVTLSCSPISGHRSVSWYQQTPGQGLQFLFEYFSETQRNKGNFPGRFSGRQFSNSRSEMNVSTLELGDSALYLCASSLTGARETQYFGPGTRLLVL.